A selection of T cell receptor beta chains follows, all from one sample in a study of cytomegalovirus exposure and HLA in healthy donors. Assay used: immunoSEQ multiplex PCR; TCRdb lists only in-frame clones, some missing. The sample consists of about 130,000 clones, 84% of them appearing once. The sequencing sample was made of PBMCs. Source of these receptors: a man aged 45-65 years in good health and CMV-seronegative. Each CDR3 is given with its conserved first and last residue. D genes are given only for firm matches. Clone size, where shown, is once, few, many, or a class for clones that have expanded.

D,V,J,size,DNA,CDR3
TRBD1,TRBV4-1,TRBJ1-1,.,TGCGCCAGCAGCCAAGATGGGACAGTGAACACTGAAGCTTTCTTT,CASSQDGTVNTEAFF
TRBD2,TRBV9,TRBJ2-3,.,TGTGCCAGCAGCGTAGTGGGTAGCGGGGCCCCCGATCCAACAGATACGCAGTATTTT,CASSVVGSGAPDPTDTQYF
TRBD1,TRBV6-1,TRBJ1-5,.,TGTGCCAGCAGTGTCTCGTACAGGGGGTTCAATCAGCCCCAGCATTTT,CASSVSYRGFNQPQHF
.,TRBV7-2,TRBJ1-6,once,TGTGCCAGCAGCTTACGACAGGAAAGTTCACCCCTCCACTTT,CASSLRQESSPLHF
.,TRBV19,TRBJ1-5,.,TGTGCCAGTAGTATAGGGCAAAGCAATCAGCCCCAGCATTTT,CASSIGQSNQPQHF
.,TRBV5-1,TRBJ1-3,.,TGCGCCAGCAGCAGCCAGGGTGGGGACACCATATATTTT,CASSSQGGDTIYF
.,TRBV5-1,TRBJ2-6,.,TGCGCCAGCAGCTCAACAGTCTCTGGGGCCAACGTCCTGACTTTC,CASSSTVSGANVLTF
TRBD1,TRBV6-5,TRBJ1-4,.,TGTGCCAGCGGACAGGGTAGTGAAAAACTGTTTTTT,CASGQGSEKLFF
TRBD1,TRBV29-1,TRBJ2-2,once,TGCAGCGTTGGGAGGTGGGGACAGGGGGGAGAGGCCGGGGAGCTGTTTTTT,CSVGRWGQGGEAGELFF
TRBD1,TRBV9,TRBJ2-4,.,TGTGCCAGCAGCGTAGGGACAGGCCGTGCCAAAAACATTCAGTACTTC,CASSVGTGRAKNIQYF
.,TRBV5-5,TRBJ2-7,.,TGTGCCAGCAGCCCAAACGGGGGTTCCTCGCCCTACGAGCAGTACTTC,CASSPNGGSSPYEQYF
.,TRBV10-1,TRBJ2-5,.,TGCGCCAGCCCGACGGGGGGCCCTGAATCTCCCGAAGAGACCCAGTACTTC,CASPTGGPESPEETQYF
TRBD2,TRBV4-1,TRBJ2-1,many,TGCGCCAGCAGCCCAGCGGGGGGTTACAATGAGCAGTTCTTC,CASSPAGGYNEQFF
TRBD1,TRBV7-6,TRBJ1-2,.,TGTGCCAGCAGCTTAGGGACAGGGGGCGCTAACTATGGCTACACCTTC,CASSLGTGGANYGYTF
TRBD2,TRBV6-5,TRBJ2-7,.,TGTGCCAGCAGTTGGGGGGGAGAGCAGTACTTC,CASSWGGEQYF
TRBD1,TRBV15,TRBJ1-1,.,TGTGCCACCAGCAGATTAGACAGGGCGAACACTGAAGCTTTCTTT,CATSRLDRANTEAFF
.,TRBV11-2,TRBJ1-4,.,TGTGCCAGCAGCTTAGTCCGCGGAACTAATGAAAAACTGTTTTTT,CASSLVRGTNEKLFF
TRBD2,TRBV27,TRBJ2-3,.,TGTGCCAGCAGTTTCTCCGGACTAGCGGGGTGGACAGATACGCAGTATTTT,CASSFSGLAGWTDTQYF
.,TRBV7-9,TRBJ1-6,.,TGTGCCAGCAGCTCCCTTAGCAGGGAGGCTTCACCCCTCCACTTT,CASSSLSREASPLHF
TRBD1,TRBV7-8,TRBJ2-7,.,TGTGCCACCTCCCCCGCAGGGGGCGCGGGCCTTTCCTACGAGCAGTACTTC,CATSPAGGAGLSYEQYF
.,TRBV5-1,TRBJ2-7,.,TGCGCCAGCAGCCAAATCAGCGTCTCCTACGAGCAGTACTTC,CASSQISVSYEQYF
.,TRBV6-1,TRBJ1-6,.,TGTGCCAGCATCGGGGTGGGAAATTCCCCCCTCCACTTT,CASIGVGNSPLHF
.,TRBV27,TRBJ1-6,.,TGTGCCAGCAGTTTCAGCAGGCTATATAGTTCACCCCTCCACTTT,CASSFSRLYSSPLHF
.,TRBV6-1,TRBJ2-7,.,TGTGCCAGCAGGCCCAAGCCACAGGGATCCTACGAGCAGTACTTC,CASRPKPQGSYEQYF
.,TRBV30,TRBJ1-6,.,TGTGCCTGGAGTGTGGATACCGGGTCTGGCTCACCCCTCCACTTT,CAWSVDTGSGSPLHF
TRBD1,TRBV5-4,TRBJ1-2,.,TGTGCCAGCAGCTTGGACAGGGGGCAAGTCTATGGCTACACCTTC,CASSLDRGQVYGYTF
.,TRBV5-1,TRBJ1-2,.,TGCGCCAGCAGCTTGGGACAGGAGGATGGCTACACCTTC,CASSLGQEDGYTF
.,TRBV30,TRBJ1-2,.,TGTGCCTGGAGTGTAGGGCAGGGAGGTAATCATGGCTACACCTTC,CAWSVGQGGNHGYTF
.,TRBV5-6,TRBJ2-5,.,TGTGCCAGCAGCTTCTGGGCAGGGAAGAGAACCCAGTACTTC,CASSFWAGKRTQYF
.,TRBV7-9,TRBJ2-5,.,TGTGCCAGCGGGGCAGGGGCGGGAGAGACCCAGTACTTC,CASGAGAGETQYF
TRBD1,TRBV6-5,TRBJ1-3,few,TGTGCCAGCAGTTACCGGACAGGGGAAGGAAACACCATATATTTT,CASSYRTGEGNTIYF
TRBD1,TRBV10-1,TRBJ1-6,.,TGCGCCAGGAGGACAGGGTCAAAATCACCCCTCCACTTT,CARRTGSKSPLHF
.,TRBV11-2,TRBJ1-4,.,TGTGCCAGCAGCTTTAGACAGGCGTACACTAATGAAAAACTGTTTTTT,CASSFRQAYTNEKLFF
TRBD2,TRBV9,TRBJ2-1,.,TGTGCCAGCAGCCCCCCAGCGGGGGGTCTGGGTAATGAGCAGTTCTTC,CASSPPAGGLGNEQFF
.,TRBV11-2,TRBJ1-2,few,TGTGCCAGCAGCTTCAGGGGTGGCTACACCTTC,CASSFRGGYTF
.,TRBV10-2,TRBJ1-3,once,TGCGCCAGCAGTGAGCCCGGGACACGAGGAAACACCATATATTTT,CASSEPGTRGNTIYF
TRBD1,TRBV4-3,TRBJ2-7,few,TGCGCCAGCAGCCAAGAAGGGACAGCCGTGAACGAGCAGTACTTC,CASSQEGTAVNEQYF
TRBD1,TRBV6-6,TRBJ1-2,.,TGTGCCAGCAGAGCGGACAGGGGCCCTAAGGGCTACACCTTC,CASRADRGPKGYTF
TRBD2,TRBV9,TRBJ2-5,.,TGTGCCAGCAGCGCCGGGGGGGGTCCCTCAGAGACCCAGTACTTC,CASSAGGGPSETQYF
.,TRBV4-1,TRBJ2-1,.,TGCGCCAGCAGCCAAGTAGGAGGGGACAATGAGCAGTTCTTC,CASSQVGGDNEQFF
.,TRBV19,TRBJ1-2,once,TGTGCCAGTAGTATTTGGGGGGAAGCTAACTATGGCTACACCTTC,CASSIWGEANYGYTF